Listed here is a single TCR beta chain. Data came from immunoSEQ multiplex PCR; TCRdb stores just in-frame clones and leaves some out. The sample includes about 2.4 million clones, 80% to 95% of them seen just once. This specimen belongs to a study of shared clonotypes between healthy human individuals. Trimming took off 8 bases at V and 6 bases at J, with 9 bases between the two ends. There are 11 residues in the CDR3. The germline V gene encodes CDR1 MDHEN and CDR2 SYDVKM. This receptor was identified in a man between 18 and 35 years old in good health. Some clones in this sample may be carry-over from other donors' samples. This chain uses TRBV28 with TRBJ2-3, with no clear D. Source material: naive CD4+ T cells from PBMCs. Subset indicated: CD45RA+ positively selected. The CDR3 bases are TGTGCCAGCGGCTTACGGGATACGCAGTATTTT. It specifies CASGLRDTQYF.